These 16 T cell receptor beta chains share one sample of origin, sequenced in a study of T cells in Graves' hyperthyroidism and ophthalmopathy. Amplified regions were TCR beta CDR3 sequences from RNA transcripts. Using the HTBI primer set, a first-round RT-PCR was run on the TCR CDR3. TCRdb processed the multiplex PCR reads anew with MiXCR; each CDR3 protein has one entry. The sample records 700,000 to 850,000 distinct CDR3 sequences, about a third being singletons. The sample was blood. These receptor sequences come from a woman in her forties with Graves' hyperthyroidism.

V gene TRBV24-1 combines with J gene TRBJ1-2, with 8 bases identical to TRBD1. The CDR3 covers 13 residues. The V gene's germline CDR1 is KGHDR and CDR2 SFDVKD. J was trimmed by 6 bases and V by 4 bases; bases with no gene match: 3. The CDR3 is CATSDRTGNGYTF. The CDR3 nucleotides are TGTGCCACCAGTGACAGGACAGGGAATGGCTACACCTTC.

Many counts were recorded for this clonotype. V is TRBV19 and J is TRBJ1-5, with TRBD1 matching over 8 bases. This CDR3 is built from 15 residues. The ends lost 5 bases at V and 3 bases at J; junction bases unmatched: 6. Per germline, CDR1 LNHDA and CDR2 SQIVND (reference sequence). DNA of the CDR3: TGTGCCAGTAGTGTCACAGGGGGATACAATCAGCCCCAGCATTTT. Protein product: CASSVTGGYNQPQHF.

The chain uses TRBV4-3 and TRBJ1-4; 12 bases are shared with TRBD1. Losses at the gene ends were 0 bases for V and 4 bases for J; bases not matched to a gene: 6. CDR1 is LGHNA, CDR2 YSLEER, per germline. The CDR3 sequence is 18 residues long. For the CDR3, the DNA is TGCGCCAGCAGCCAAGATCGGGACAGGGGGCTCCGTAATGAAAAACTGTTTTTT. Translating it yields CASSQDRDRGLRNEKLFF.

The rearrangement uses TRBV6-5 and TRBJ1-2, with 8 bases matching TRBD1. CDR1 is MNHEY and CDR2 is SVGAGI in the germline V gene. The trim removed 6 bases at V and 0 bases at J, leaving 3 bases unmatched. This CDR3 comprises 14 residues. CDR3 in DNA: TGTGCCAGCAGGGCGACAGGGGCTAACTATGGCTACACCTTC. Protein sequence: CASRATGANYGYTF.

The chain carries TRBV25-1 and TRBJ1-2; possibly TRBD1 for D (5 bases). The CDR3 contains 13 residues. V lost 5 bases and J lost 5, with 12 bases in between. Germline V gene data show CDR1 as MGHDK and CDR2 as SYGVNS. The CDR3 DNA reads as TGTGCCAGCAGTACACAGGAGTCTTATGGCTACACCTTC. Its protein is CASSTQESYGYTF.

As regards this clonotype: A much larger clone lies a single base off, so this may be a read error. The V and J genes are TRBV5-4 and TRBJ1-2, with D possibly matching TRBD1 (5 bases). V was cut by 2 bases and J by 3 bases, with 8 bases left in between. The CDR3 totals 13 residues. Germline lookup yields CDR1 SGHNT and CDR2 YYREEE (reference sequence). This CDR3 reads CASSFDSYYGYTF. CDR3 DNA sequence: TGTGCCAGCAGCTTCGACAGCTACTATGGCTACACCTTC.

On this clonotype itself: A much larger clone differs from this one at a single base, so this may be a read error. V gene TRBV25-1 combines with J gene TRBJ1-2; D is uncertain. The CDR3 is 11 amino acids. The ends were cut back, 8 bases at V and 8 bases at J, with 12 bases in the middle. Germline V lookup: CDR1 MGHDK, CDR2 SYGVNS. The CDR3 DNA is TGTGCCAGCCGAACAACCCAAGGCTACACCTTC. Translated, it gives CASRTTQGYTF.

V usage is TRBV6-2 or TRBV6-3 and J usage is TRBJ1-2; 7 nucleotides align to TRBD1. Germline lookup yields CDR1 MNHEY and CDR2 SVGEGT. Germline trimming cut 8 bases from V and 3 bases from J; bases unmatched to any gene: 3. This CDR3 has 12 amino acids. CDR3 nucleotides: TGTGCCAGCCTGACAGGGTACTATGGCTACACCTTC. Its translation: CASLTGYYGYTF.

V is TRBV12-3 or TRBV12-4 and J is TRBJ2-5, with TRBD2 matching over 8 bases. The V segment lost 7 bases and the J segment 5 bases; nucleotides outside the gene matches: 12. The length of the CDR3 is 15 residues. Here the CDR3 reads CASTPPGGGSETQYF. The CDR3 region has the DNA TGTGCCAGCACCCCCCCGGGGGGGGGATCGGAGACCCAGTACTTC.

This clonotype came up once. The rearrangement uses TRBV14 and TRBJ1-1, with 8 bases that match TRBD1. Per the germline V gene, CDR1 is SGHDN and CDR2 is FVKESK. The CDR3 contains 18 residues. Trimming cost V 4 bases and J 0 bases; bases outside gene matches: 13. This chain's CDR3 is CASSRQTGQATMNTEAFF. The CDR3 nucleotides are TGTGCCAGCAGCCGACAAACGGGACAGGCGACCATGAACACTGAAGCTTTCTTT.

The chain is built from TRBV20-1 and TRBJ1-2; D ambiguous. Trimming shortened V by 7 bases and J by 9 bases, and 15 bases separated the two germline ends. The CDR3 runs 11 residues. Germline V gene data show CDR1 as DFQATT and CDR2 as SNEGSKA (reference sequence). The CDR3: CSVVNDVSYTF. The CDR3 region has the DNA TGCAGTGTTGTGAATGACGTAAGCTACACCTTC.

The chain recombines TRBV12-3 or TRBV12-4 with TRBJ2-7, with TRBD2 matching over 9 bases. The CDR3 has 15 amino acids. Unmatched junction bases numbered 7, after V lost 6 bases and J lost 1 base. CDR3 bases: TGTGCCAGCAGCAGACTAGCGGAGTTTTCCTACGAGCAGTACTTC. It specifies CASSRLAEFSYEQYF.

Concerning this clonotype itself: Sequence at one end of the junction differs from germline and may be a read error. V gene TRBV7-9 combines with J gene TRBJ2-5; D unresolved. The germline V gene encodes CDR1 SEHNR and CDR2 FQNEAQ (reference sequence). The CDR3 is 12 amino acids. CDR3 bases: TGTGCCAGCAGCCCCGAACAAGAGACCCTGTACTTC. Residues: CASSPEQETLYF.

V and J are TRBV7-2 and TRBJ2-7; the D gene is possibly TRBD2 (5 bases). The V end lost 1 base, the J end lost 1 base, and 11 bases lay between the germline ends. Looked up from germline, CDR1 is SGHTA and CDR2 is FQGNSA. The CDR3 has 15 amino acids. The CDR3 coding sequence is TGTGCCAGCAGCTTAGTGCCTAGCCCGTCCTACGAGCAGTACTTC. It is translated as CASSLVPSPSYEQYF.

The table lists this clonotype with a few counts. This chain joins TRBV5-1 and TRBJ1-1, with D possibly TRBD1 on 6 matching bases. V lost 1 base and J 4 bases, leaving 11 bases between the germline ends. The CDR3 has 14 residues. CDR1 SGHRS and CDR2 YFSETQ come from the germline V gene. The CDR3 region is CASSLRGAPTEAFF. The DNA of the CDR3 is TGCGCCAGCAGCTTGAGGGGGGCACCCACTGAAGCTTTCTTT. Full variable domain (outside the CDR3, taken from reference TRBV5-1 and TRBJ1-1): KAGVTQTPRYLIKTRGQQVTLSCSPISGHRSVSWYQQTPGQGLQFLFEYFSETQRNKGNFPGRFSGRQFSNSRSEMNVSTLELGDSALYLCASSLRGAPTEAFFGQGTRLTVV.

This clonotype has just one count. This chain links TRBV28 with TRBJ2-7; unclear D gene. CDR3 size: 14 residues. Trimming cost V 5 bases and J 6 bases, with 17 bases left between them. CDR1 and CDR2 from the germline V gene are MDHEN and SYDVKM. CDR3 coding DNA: TGTGCCAGCAGTCACCCGAATACGGCTGGCGAGCAGTACTTC. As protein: CASSHPNTAGEQYF. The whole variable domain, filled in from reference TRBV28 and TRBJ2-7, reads DVKVTQSSRYLVKRTGEKVFLECVQDMDHENMFWYRQDPGLGLRLIYFSYDVKMKEKGDIPEGYSVSREKKERFSLILESASTNQTSMYLCASSHPNTAGEQYFGPGTRLTVT.